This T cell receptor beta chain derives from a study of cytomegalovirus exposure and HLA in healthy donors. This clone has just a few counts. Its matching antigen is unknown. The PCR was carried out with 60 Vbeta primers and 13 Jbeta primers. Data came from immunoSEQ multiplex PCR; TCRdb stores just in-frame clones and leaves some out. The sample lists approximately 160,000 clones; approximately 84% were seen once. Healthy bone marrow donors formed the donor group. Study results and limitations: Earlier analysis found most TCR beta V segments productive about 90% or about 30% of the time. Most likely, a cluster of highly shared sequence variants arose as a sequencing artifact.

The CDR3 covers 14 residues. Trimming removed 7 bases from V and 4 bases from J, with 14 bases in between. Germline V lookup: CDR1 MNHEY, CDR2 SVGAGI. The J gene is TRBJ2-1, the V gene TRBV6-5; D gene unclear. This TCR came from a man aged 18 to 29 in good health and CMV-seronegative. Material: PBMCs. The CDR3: CASNRLEVYNEQFF. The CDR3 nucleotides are TGTGCCAGCAACCGTCTTGAGGTATACAATGAGCAGTTCTTC.